This is a list of T cell receptor beta chains from one sample in a study of CD4 T cells in relation to SARS-CoV-2 and coronaviruses. Method: immunoSEQ multiplex PCR; TCRdb's copy keeps in-frame clones and lacks some. The table shows 9,000 to 13,000 clones, with around 86% occurring only once. The sequenced material came from naive CD4+ T cells from PBMCs. These receptors were taken from an adult with COVID-19. Each CDR3 is given with its conserved first and last residue. The order of the fields is clone size, D gene, J gene, V gene, CDR3 protein, CDR3 DNA. D genes are given only for firm matches. The size of a clone is reported for some rows only, either as once, few or many, or as a class for expanded clones.

clone_size: NA; d_call: TRBD1; j_call: TRBJ1-3; v_call: TRBV9; cdr3_aa: CASSVGRTGGNGNTIYF; cdr3_nt: TGTGCCAGCAGCGTAGGGCGGACAGGGGGTAACGGAAACACCATATATTTT
clone_size: NA; d_call: NA; j_call: TRBJ2-7; v_call: TRBV3-1/TRBV3-2; cdr3_aa: CASSQVPGPAFEQYF; cdr3_nt: TGTGCCAGCAGCCAAGTTCCGGGCCCCGCCTTCGAGCAGTACTTC
clone_size: once; d_call: TRBD1; j_call: TRBJ2-7; v_call: TRBV7-6; cdr3_aa: CASSLAGTGQFEQYF; cdr3_nt: TGTGCCAGCAGCTTAGCCGGGACAGGGCAGTTCGAGCAGTACTTC
clone_size: NA; d_call: NA; j_call: TRBJ2-5; v_call: TRBV18; cdr3_aa: CASSPFEGETQYF; cdr3_nt: TGTGCCAGCTCACCATTCGAGGGAGAGACCCAGTACTTC
clone_size: once; d_call: NA; j_call: TRBJ2-7; v_call: TRBV6-5; cdr3_aa: CASSPGSTGSYEQYF; cdr3_nt: TGTGCCAGCAGTCCCGGGTCGACAGGATCCTACGAGCAGTACTTC
clone_size: NA; d_call: NA; j_call: TRBJ2-6; v_call: TRBV7-9; cdr3_aa: CASSLYRVAGANVLTF; cdr3_nt: TGTGCCAGCAGCTTATACAGGGTTGCCGGGGCCAACGTCCTGACTTTC
clone_size: NA; d_call: TRBD1; j_call: TRBJ1-5; v_call: TRBV29-1; cdr3_aa: CSVVGQENQPQHF; cdr3_nt: TGCAGCGTTGTGGGACAGGAGAATCAGCCCCAGCATTTT
clone_size: NA; d_call: TRBD1; j_call: TRBJ1-1; v_call: TRBV4-1; cdr3_aa: CASSQERTRGHTEAFF; cdr3_nt: TGCGCCAGCAGCCAAGAAAGGACCAGGGGGCACACTGAAGCTTTCTTT
clone_size: NA; d_call: NA; j_call: TRBJ2-1; v_call: TRBV6-2/TRBV6-3; cdr3_aa: CASSYILAGDEQFF; cdr3_nt: TGTGCCAGCAGTTACATTTTAGCTGGGGATGAGCAGTTCTTC
clone_size: NA; d_call: NA; j_call: TRBJ1-3; v_call: TRBV19; cdr3_aa: CASSTQGSSGNTIYF; cdr3_nt: TGTGCCAGTAGTACGCAGGGGAGCTCTGGAAACACCATATATTTT
clone_size: NA; d_call: NA; j_call: TRBJ1-6; v_call: TRBV28; cdr3_aa: CASSDSNNSPLHF; cdr3_nt: TGTGCCAGCAGTGACAGTAATAATTCACCCCTCCACTTT
clone_size: NA; d_call: NA; j_call: TRBJ2-7; v_call: TRBV7-9; cdr3_aa: CASGPGYEQYF; cdr3_nt: TGTGCCAGCGGGCCAGGCTACGAGCAGTACTTC
clone_size: NA; d_call: NA; j_call: TRBJ2-5; v_call: TRBV10-3; cdr3_aa: CAISGTTQETQYF; cdr3_nt: TGTGCCATCAGTGGGACTACCCAAGAGACCCAGTACTTC
clone_size: NA; d_call: NA; j_call: TRBJ2-7; v_call: TRBV5-1; cdr3_aa: CASSWNSDGPEQYF; cdr3_nt: TGCGCCAGCAGCTGGAACTCGGACGGCCCCGAGCAGTACTTC
clone_size: NA; d_call: TRBD1; j_call: TRBJ2-2; v_call: TRBV3-1/TRBV3-2; cdr3_aa: CASSPGTDTGELFF; cdr3_nt: TGTGCCAGCAGCCCCGGGACAGACACCGGGGAGCTGTTTTTT
clone_size: NA; d_call: TRBD1; j_call: TRBJ1-1; v_call: TRBV18; cdr3_aa: CASSKTGDPEAFF; cdr3_nt: TGTGCCAGCTCAAAGACAGGGGACCCTGAAGCTTTCTTT
clone_size: few; d_call: NA; j_call: TRBJ2-7; v_call: TRBV5-4; cdr3_aa: CASSFQDTYEQYF; cdr3_nt: TGTGCCAGCAGCTTTCAAGATACCTACGAGCAGTACTTC
clone_size: NA; d_call: NA; j_call: TRBJ1-4; v_call: TRBV15; cdr3_aa: CATSRDLGVSDEEKLFF; cdr3_nt: TGTGCCACCAGCAGAGATCTGGGGGTGTCGGATGAGGAAAAACTGTTTTTT
clone_size: NA; d_call: NA; j_call: TRBJ1-4; v_call: TRBV9; cdr3_aa: CASSVVGEKLFF; cdr3_nt: TGTGCCAGCAGCGTGGTAGGGGAAAAACTGTTTTTT
clone_size: NA; d_call: NA; j_call: TRBJ1-2; v_call: TRBV5-1; cdr3_aa: CASSLAGNYGYTF; cdr3_nt: TGCGCCAGCAGCTTGGCTGGGAACTATGGCTACACCTTC
clone_size: NA; d_call: NA; j_call: TRBJ1-6; v_call: TRBV27; cdr3_aa: CASKGQGHSPLHF; cdr3_nt: TGTGCCAGCAAGGGACAAGGACATTCACCCCTCCACTTT
clone_size: NA; d_call: NA; j_call: TRBJ2-1; v_call: TRBV19; cdr3_aa: CASSIPGAGRSYNEQFF; cdr3_nt: TGTGCCAGTAGTATACCGGGAGCGGGCCGGTCCTACAATGAGCAGTTCTTC
clone_size: NA; d_call: TRBD1; j_call: TRBJ1-6; v_call: TRBV9; cdr3_aa: CASSVDGTESSYNSPLHF; cdr3_nt: TGTGCCAGCAGCGTAGACGGGACAGAAAGCTCCTATAATTCACCCCTCCACTTT
clone_size: NA; d_call: NA; j_call: TRBJ2-3; v_call: TRBV6-5; cdr3_aa: CASSWAGLSTDTQYF; cdr3_nt: TGTGCCAGCAGTTGGGCGGGCCTTAGCACAGATACGCAGTATTTT
clone_size: NA; d_call: NA; j_call: TRBJ1-4; v_call: TRBV29-1; cdr3_aa: CSVVRSPNEKLFF; cdr3_nt: TGCAGCGTTGTGCGGAGTCCTAATGAAAAACTGTTTTTT
clone_size: NA; d_call: TRBD1; j_call: TRBJ1-2; v_call: TRBV27; cdr3_aa: CASSFTKGAGHGYTF; cdr3_nt: TGTGCCAGCAGCTTTACGAAGGGGGCGGGTCATGGCTACACCTTC
clone_size: NA; d_call: TRBD2; j_call: TRBJ2-7; v_call: TRBV7-2; cdr3_aa: CASSLEASGLAHEQYF; cdr3_nt: TGTGCCAGCAGCTTAGAGGCTAGCGGACTGGCCCACGAGCAGTACTTC
clone_size: NA; d_call: TRBD2; j_call: TRBJ2-5; v_call: TRBV14; cdr3_aa: CASSRNPAGGRETQYF; cdr3_nt: TGTGCCAGCAGCCGAAATCCAGCGGGGGGCCGGGAGACCCAGTACTTC
clone_size: NA; d_call: TRBD1; j_call: TRBJ2-1; v_call: TRBV7-3; cdr3_aa: CASSKDRGSSYNEQFF; cdr3_nt: TGTGCCAGCAGTAAAGACAGGGGGAGCTCCTACAATGAGCAGTTCTTC
clone_size: NA; d_call: TRBD1; j_call: TRBJ1-1; v_call: TRBV11-2; cdr3_aa: CASSSATGANTEAFF; cdr3_nt: TGTGCCAGCAGCTCCGCGACAGGGGCGAACACTGAAGCTTTCTTT
clone_size: NA; d_call: NA; j_call: TRBJ2-1; v_call: TRBV7-2; cdr3_aa: CASSPTWLNEQFF; cdr3_nt: TGTGCCAGCAGCCCGACGTGGCTAAATGAGCAGTTCTTC
clone_size: NA; d_call: NA; j_call: TRBJ1-3; v_call: TRBV5-1; cdr3_aa: CASSLGDGGNTIYF; cdr3_nt: TGCGCCAGCAGCTTGGGGGACGGAGGAAACACCATATATTTT
clone_size: NA; d_call: TRBD1; j_call: TRBJ2-3; v_call: TRBV5-6; cdr3_aa: CASSYSGTGVPDTQYF; cdr3_nt: TGTGCCAGCAGCTATTCGGGGACAGGTGTGCCTGATACGCAGTATTTT
clone_size: NA; d_call: NA; j_call: TRBJ2-7; v_call: TRBV24-1; cdr3_aa: CATSDFASTYEQYF; cdr3_nt: TGTGCCACCAGTGATTTTGCGTCCACTTACGAGCAGTACTTC
clone_size: NA; d_call: NA; j_call: TRBJ2-5; v_call: TRBV7-3; cdr3_aa: CASSLSGRETQYF; cdr3_nt: TGTGCCAGCAGCTTATCAGGGCGAGAGACCCAGTACTTC
clone_size: few; d_call: TRBD2; j_call: TRBJ2-1; v_call: TRBV10-1; cdr3_aa: CASLRLAANEQFF; cdr3_nt: TGCGCCAGCTTGAGACTAGCGGCCAATGAGCAGTTCTTC
clone_size: NA; d_call: TRBD1; j_call: TRBJ1-1; v_call: TRBV6-5; cdr3_aa: CASSEDRGRRTEAFF; cdr3_nt: TGTGCCAGCAGCGAGGACAGGGGGCGACGTACTGAAGCTTTCTTT